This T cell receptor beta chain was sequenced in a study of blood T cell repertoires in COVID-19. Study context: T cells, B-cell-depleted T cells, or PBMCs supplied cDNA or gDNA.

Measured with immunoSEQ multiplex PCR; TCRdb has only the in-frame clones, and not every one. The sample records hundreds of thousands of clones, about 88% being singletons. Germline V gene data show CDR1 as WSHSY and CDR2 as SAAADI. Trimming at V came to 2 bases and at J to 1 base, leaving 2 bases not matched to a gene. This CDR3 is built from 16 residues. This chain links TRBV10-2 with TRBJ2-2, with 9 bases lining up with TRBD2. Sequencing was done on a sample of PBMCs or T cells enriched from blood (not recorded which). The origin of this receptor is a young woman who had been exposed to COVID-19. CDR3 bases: TGCGCCAGCAGTGAGCGGACTAGCGAGAACACCGGGGAGCTGTTTTTT. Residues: CASSERTSENTGELFF.